A single sample is the source of the 6 T cell receptor beta chains below, sequenced in a study of blood T cell repertoires in COVID-19. Here immunoSEQ multiplex PCR was the method, and the copy in TCRdb shows in-frame clones only, minus some. In the table there are 300,000 to 400,000 clones, more than 70% of which are singletons. Sequences were obtained from peripheral blood. The receptors stem from a woman between 25 and 40 years old with COVID-19, enrolled during active disease.

This CDR3 is CASRRLARNTGELFF. The CDR3 nucleotides read TGTGCCAGCAGGAGACTAGCGAGGAACACCGGGGAGCTGTTTTTT. The V call is TRBV2, the J call TRBJ2-2, with 8 nucleotides matching TRBD2. Germline CDR1 is SNHLY and CDR2 is FYNNEI. The CDR3 totals 15 residues. V shed 6 bases, J shed 1 base, and the junction held 4 bases outside the gene matches. The variable domain in full, with the rest retrieved from reference TRBV2 and TRBJ2-2, is EPEVTQTPSHQVTQMGQEVILRCVPISNHLYFYWYRQILGQKVEFLVSFYNNEISEKSEIFDDQFSVERPDGSNFTLKIRSTKLEDSAMYFCASRRLARNTGELFFGEGSRLTVL.

The chain carries TRBV4-1 and TRBJ1-1; a possible D gene is TRBD1 (5 bases). V lost 3 bases and J 0 bases, leaving 8 bases between the germline ends. The CDR3 has 14 residues. Germline V CDR1 and CDR2: MGHRA, YSYEKL. In DNA form, the CDR3 reads TGCGCCAGCAGCCAGCAGGGCCTGAACACTGAAGCTTTCTTT. Translated: CASSQQGLNTEAFF.

The chain has TRBV11-2 and TRBJ1-6, with 7 bases matching TRBD1. Germline V gene data show CDR1 as SGHAT and CDR2 as FQNNGV. This CDR3 has 15 residues. V dropped 5 bases and J dropped 7; count of bases not matched to a gene: 8. The CDR3 bases are TGTGCCAGCAGCGGACCGACAGGGACGAATTCACCCCTCCACTTT. The encoded protein is CASSGPTGTNSPLHF.

This clone was observed a single time. This same CDR3 is encoded by further DNA sequences in the sample. The chain links TRBV2 to TRBJ1-6; D is perhaps TRBD1 (6 bases). This CDR3 region has 15 residues. V lost 6 bases, J lost 0 bases, and 9 bases lay in between. CDR1 is SNHLY and CDR2 is FYNNEI in the germline V gene. The CDR3 nucleotides are TGTGCCAGCAGAACAGGGAGCTCCTATAATTCACCCCTCCACTTT. This gives the protein CASRTGSSYNSPLHF.

The chain has TRBV23-1 and TRBJ2-2, with D possibly being TRBD2 (6 bases). TRBV23-1 is sorted into the ORF group, with uncertain function. CDR3 length equals 13 residues. The V gene lost 4 bases and the J gene lost 4 bases, with 7 bases spanning the gap. CDR3 sequence (DNA): TGCGCCAGCAGTCTCGGGGGCACCGGGGAGCTGTTTTTT. The encoded protein is CASSLGGTGELFF.

The gene calls are TRBV7-6 and TRBJ1-1, with 9 nucleotides matching TRBD1. The germline V gene has CDR1 SGHVS and CDR2 FNYEAQ. CDR3 length equals 13 residues. Trimming at V came to 2 bases and at J to 6 bases, leaving 1 base not matched to a gene. CDR3 bases: TGTGCCAGCAGCTTAAGGACAGGGGCTGAAGCTTTCTTT. It is translated as CASSLRTGAEAFF.